The rows below give T cell receptor beta chains drawn from one sample of a study of blood T cell repertoires in COVID-19. This table comes from immunoSEQ multiplex PCR, and its TCRdb copy is limited to in-frame clones, with some not included. The data contain 250,000 to 350,000 clones, around 89% of them singletons. The sequenced material came from PBMCs or T cells enriched from blood (not recorded which). These receptors were obtained from a woman aged 18-30 years with acute COVID-19. Both conserved end residues are part of each CDR3. Each record gives: V gene, D gene, CDR3 length, J gene, clone size, CDR3 DNA, CDR3 protein. A D gene is named only where the DNA matches it firmly. Expanded clones are given a class, and other clones once, few, many or no size at all.

V gene: TRBV6-5
D gene: NA
CDR3 length: 13
J gene: TRBJ1-2
clone size: NA
CDR3 DNA: TGTGCCAGTCTGGGAGTCCGTAACTATGGCTACACCTTC
CDR3 protein: CASLGVRNYGYTF

V gene: TRBV27
D gene: NA
CDR3 length: 14
J gene: TRBJ2-1
clone size: once
CDR3 DNA: TGTGCCAGCAGATTGGGACTGCCTTACAATGAGCAGTTCTTC
CDR3 protein: CASRLGLPYNEQFF

V gene: TRBV7-9
D gene: NA
CDR3 length: 13
J gene: TRBJ2-1
clone size: NA
CDR3 DNA: TGTGCCAGCAGCCCCCCCATCGGCAATGAGCAGTTCTTC
CDR3 protein: CASSPPIGNEQFF

V gene: TRBV3-1/TRBV3-2
D gene: NA
CDR3 length: 15
J gene: TRBJ1-6
clone size: NA
CDR3 DNA: TGTGCCAGCAGCCAAGTGTCAGGATCAAATTCACCCCTCCACTTT
CDR3 protein: CASSQVSGSNSPLHF

V gene: TRBV7-8
D gene: NA
CDR3 length: 14
J gene: TRBJ1-5
clone size: NA
CDR3 DNA: TGTGCCAGCGGCGGGACGGCCAGCAATCAGCCCCAGCATTTT
CDR3 protein: CASGGTASNQPQHF

V gene: TRBV27
D gene: NA
CDR3 length: 14
J gene: TRBJ1-1
clone size: NA
CDR3 DNA: TGTGCCAGCAGTTTTCTGGGGGGGGTCGCTGAAGCTTTCTTT
CDR3 protein: CASSFLGGVAEAFF

V gene: TRBV7-6
D gene: TRBD1
CDR3 length: 15
J gene: TRBJ1-1
clone size: NA
CDR3 DNA: TGTGCCAGCAGCCCAGGACAGGATTTGAACACTGAAGCTTTCTTT
CDR3 protein: CASSPGQDLNTEAFF

V gene: TRBV18
D gene: TRBD2
CDR3 length: 14
J gene: TRBJ2-7
clone size: NA
CDR3 DNA: TGTGCCAGCTCAAGGGGACTAGTTGGTTACGAGCAGTACTTC
CDR3 protein: CASSRGLVGYEQYF

V gene: TRBV30
D gene: NA
CDR3 length: 12
J gene: TRBJ1-2
clone size: NA
CDR3 DNA: TGTGCCTGGTCCCGGGATAACTATGGCTACACCTTC
CDR3 protein: CAWSRDNYGYTF

V gene: TRBV18
D gene: TRBD1
CDR3 length: 15
J gene: TRBJ2-2
clone size: NA
CDR3 DNA: TGTGCCAGCTCACCACAGACAGGGGGCACCGGGGAGCTGTTTTTT
CDR3 protein: CASSPQTGGTGELFF

V gene: TRBV29-1
D gene: TRBD1
CDR3 length: 13
J gene: TRBJ1-1
clone size: NA
CDR3 DNA: TGCAGCGTTGAAAAGGACAGGGCCACTGAAGCTTTCTTT
CDR3 protein: CSVEKDRATEAFF

V gene: TRBV7-8
D gene: NA
CDR3 length: 16
J gene: TRBJ1-5
clone size: NA
CDR3 DNA: TGTGCCAGCAGCTTAGCGAGCGGGGGTAGCAATCAGCCCCAGCATTTT
CDR3 protein: CASSLASGGSNQPQHF

V gene: TRBV1
D gene: NA
CDR3 length: 18
J gene: TRBJ2-3
clone size: once
CDR3 DNA: TGCACCAGCAGCCAAGATCGTTCGGGGAGGGCCTGTGGAGATACGCAGTATTTT
CDR3 protein: CTSSQDRSGRACGDTQYF

V gene: TRBV6-5
D gene: NA
CDR3 length: 14
J gene: TRBJ2-3
clone size: NA
CDR3 DNA: TGTGCCATCTCCGGACTAAAGAACACAGATACGCAGTATTTT
CDR3 protein: CAISGLKNTDTQYF

V gene: TRBV7-3
D gene: NA
CDR3 length: 15
J gene: TRBJ2-5
clone size: NA
CDR3 DNA: TGTGCCAGCAGCTTAGTCGGCGGAGCCCAAGAGACCCAGTACTTC
CDR3 protein: CASSLVGGAQETQYF

V gene: TRBV5-6
D gene: TRBD1
CDR3 length: 12
J gene: TRBJ2-7
clone size: NA
CDR3 DNA: TGTGCCAGCAGCCCATGGGACAGCGAGCAGTACTTC
CDR3 protein: CASSPWDSEQYF

V gene: TRBV5-1
D gene: NA
CDR3 length: 14
J gene: TRBJ1-1
clone size: NA
CDR3 DNA: TGCGCCAGCAGCTTGCACGACACAAACACTGAAGCTTTCTTT
CDR3 protein: CASSLHDTNTEAFF

V gene: TRBV29-1
D gene: TRBD2
CDR3 length: 16
J gene: TRBJ2-7
clone size: NA
CDR3 DNA: TGCAGCGTTGCTGGGGCTGCTAGCGGGACCCTCTACGAGCAGTACTTC
CDR3 protein: CSVAGAASGTLYEQYF

V gene: TRBV6-4
D gene: NA
CDR3 length: 15
J gene: TRBJ1-6
clone size: NA
CDR3 DNA: TGTGCCAGCAGATCCGGGACTGGGGATAATTCACCCCTCCACTTT
CDR3 protein: CASRSGTGDNSPLHF

V gene: TRBV23-1
D gene: NA
CDR3 length: 16
J gene: TRBJ2-5
clone size: once
CDR3 DNA: TGCGCCAGCAGTCAATTGAAAGGGAGATTAAAAGAGACCCAGTACTTC
CDR3 protein: CASSQLKGRLKETQYF

V gene: TRBV7-6
D gene: NA
CDR3 length: 15
J gene: TRBJ2-1
clone size: NA
CDR3 DNA: TGTGCCAGCAGCTCGGGAGTGGGCGCCCCCAATGAGCAGTTCTTC
CDR3 protein: CASSSGVGAPNEQFF

V gene: TRBV11-3
D gene: TRBD2
CDR3 length: 16
J gene: TRBJ2-1
clone size: NA
CDR3 DNA: TGTGCCAGCAGCTTAGTGGCTAGCGGGCACTACAATGAGCAGTTCTTC
CDR3 protein: CASSLVASGHYNEQFF

V gene: TRBV30
D gene: TRBD1
CDR3 length: 15
J gene: TRBJ1-4
clone size: once
CDR3 DNA: TGTGCCTGGAGTGACCGGGACAGGAGAAATGAAAAACTGTTTTTT
CDR3 protein: CAWSDRDRRNEKLFF

V gene: TRBV18
D gene: NA
CDR3 length: 16
J gene: TRBJ2-1
clone size: once
CDR3 DNA: TGTGCCAGCTCACCCGTGGAGGGCCTCGGGGCCAATGAGCAGTTCTTC
CDR3 protein: CASSPVEGLGANEQFF

V gene: TRBV12-3/TRBV12-4
D gene: NA
CDR3 length: 13
J gene: TRBJ1-5
clone size: NA
CDR3 DNA: TGTGCCAGCAGTATAGACACCAATCAGCCCCAGCATTTT
CDR3 protein: CASSIDTNQPQHF

V gene: TRBV7-9
D gene: NA
CDR3 length: 15
J gene: TRBJ2-1
clone size: NA
CDR3 DNA: TGTGCCAGCAGCTTAGGACAGTTATTAGGGGATGAGCAGTTCTTC
CDR3 protein: CASSLGQLLGDEQFF

V gene: TRBV5-6
D gene: NA
CDR3 length: 13
J gene: TRBJ2-7
clone size: NA
CDR3 DNA: TGTGCCAGCAGCTTATTCTCCGGGTACGAGCAGTACTTC
CDR3 protein: CASSLFSGYEQYF

V gene: TRBV9
D gene: TRBD1
CDR3 length: 16
J gene: TRBJ2-5
clone size: NA
CDR3 DNA: TGTGCCAGCAGCGTCTCCGGGACAGGGGGCCAAGAGACCCAGTACTTC
CDR3 protein: CASSVSGTGGQETQYF

V gene: TRBV27
D gene: TRBD2
CDR3 length: 12
J gene: TRBJ2-5
clone size: NA
CDR3 DNA: TGTGCCAGCAGAACCGGGACTAGCACCCAGTACTTC
CDR3 protein: CASRTGTSTQYF

V gene: TRBV6-2/TRBV6-3
D gene: TRBD1
CDR3 length: 19
J gene: TRBJ1-2
clone size: NA
CDR3 DNA: TGTGCCAGCAGTAACCACCGTTTGGACAGGCCTGGGACTAACTATGGCTACACCTTC
CDR3 protein: CASSNHRLDRPGTNYGYTF

V gene: TRBV21-1
D gene: NA
CDR3 length: 15
J gene: TRBJ1-1
clone size: NA
CDR3 DNA: TGTGCCAGCAGCAAATTGAAGGGACAGAACACTGAAGCTTTCTTT
CDR3 protein: CASSKLKGQNTEAFF

V gene: TRBV19
D gene: TRBD1
CDR3 length: 15
J gene: TRBJ1-5
clone size: NA
CDR3 DNA: TGTGCCAGTAGTAGGGACAGGGGTGGCAATCAGCCCCAGCATTTT
CDR3 protein: CASSRDRGGNQPQHF

V gene: TRBV29-1
D gene: TRBD1
CDR3 length: 13
J gene: TRBJ1-1
clone size: few
CDR3 DNA: TGCAGCGCTTCGACAGGGGAGGGCACTGAAGCTTTCTTT
CDR3 protein: CSASTGEGTEAFF

V gene: TRBV27
D gene: TRBD2
CDR3 length: 19
J gene: TRBJ2-1
clone size: NA
CDR3 DNA: TGTGCCAGCAGTTTATATGCTAGCGGGAGCCCCACGACATACAATGAGCAGTTCTTC
CDR3 protein: CASSLYASGSPTTYNEQFF

V gene: TRBV4-3
D gene: TRBD1
CDR3 length: 13
J gene: TRBJ1-5
clone size: NA
CDR3 DNA: TGCGCCAGCAGCCAATACAGGGGTCAGCCCCAGCATTTT
CDR3 protein: CASSQYRGQPQHF

V gene: TRBV4-1
D gene: NA
CDR3 length: 16
J gene: TRBJ1-1
clone size: NA
CDR3 DNA: TGCGCCAGCAGCCAGCTAAAGGGGAGGGGTGGCACTGAAGCTTTCTTT
CDR3 protein: CASSQLKGRGGTEAFF

V gene: TRBV12-3/TRBV12-4
D gene: NA
CDR3 length: 13
J gene: TRBJ1-5
clone size: NA
CDR3 DNA: TGTGCCAGCAGTTTAGCGAGATATCAGCCCCAGCATTTT
CDR3 protein: CASSLARYQPQHF

V gene: TRBV7-2
D gene: TRBD2
CDR3 length: 19
J gene: TRBJ2-1
clone size: NA
CDR3 DNA: TGTGCCAGCAGCTTAGATGTTTACACTCGACTAGCGGGCCTCAATGAGCAGTTCTTC
CDR3 protein: CASSLDVYTRLAGLNEQFF

V gene: TRBV18
D gene: TRBD2
CDR3 length: 15
J gene: TRBJ2-1
clone size: NA
CDR3 DNA: TGTGCCAGCTCACCCCTGACTAGCGGGGTCAATGAGCAGTTCTTC
CDR3 protein: CASSPLTSGVNEQFF

V gene: TRBV7-9
D gene: NA
CDR3 length: 11
J gene: TRBJ2-3
clone size: NA
CDR3 DNA: TGTGCCAGCAGAGGGGGAGATACGCAGTATTTT
CDR3 protein: CASRGGDTQYF

V gene: TRBV4-2
D gene: NA
CDR3 length: 13
J gene: TRBJ2-1
clone size: once
CDR3 DNA: TGTGCCAGCAGCCAAGATCTGCGTAATGAGCAGTTCTTC
CDR3 protein: CASSQDLRNEQFF

V gene: TRBV2
D gene: NA
CDR3 length: 14
J gene: TRBJ2-2
clone size: NA
CDR3 DNA: TGTGCCAGCAGTGAAGCGAGGTCAGGGTCTGAGCTGTTTTTT
CDR3 protein: CASSEARSGSELFF

V gene: TRBV7-2
D gene: TRBD2
CDR3 length: 18
J gene: TRBJ2-1
clone size: NA
CDR3 DNA: TGTGCCAGCAGCTTAGTCGCTTCCGGCGGGAGGGCCTTTTATGAGCAGTTCTTC
CDR3 protein: CASSLVASGGRAFYEQFF

V gene: TRBV7-9
D gene: TRBD1
CDR3 length: 14
J gene: TRBJ2-5
clone size: few
CDR3 DNA: TGTGCCAGCAGCCAACAGGGGGCCGAAGAGACCCAGTACTTC
CDR3 protein: CASSQQGAEETQYF

V gene: TRBV7-2
D gene: TRBD2
CDR3 length: 19
J gene: TRBJ2-1
clone size: NA
CDR3 DNA: TGTGCCAGCAGCCCCGAACAAACTCTTAGCGGGAGGCCTCCCAATGAGCAGTTCTTC
CDR3 protein: CASSPEQTLSGRPPNEQFF

V gene: TRBV4-3
D gene: TRBD2
CDR3 length: 15
J gene: TRBJ2-1
clone size: NA
CDR3 DNA: TGCGCCAGCAGCCAAGGTAGCGGGCTATACAATGAGCAGTTCTTC
CDR3 protein: CASSQGSGLYNEQFF

V gene: TRBV5-6
D gene: TRBD1
CDR3 length: 16
J gene: TRBJ2-3
clone size: NA
CDR3 DNA: TGTGCCAGCAGCCTCCAGGGGGCAGGACACACAGATACGCAGTATTTT
CDR3 protein: CASSLQGAGHTDTQYF

V gene: TRBV7-2
D gene: TRBD1
CDR3 length: 17
J gene: TRBJ2-7
clone size: NA
CDR3 DNA: TGTGCCAGCAGCTTAGTCGGGACAGGAGGTAGCTCCTACGAGCAGTACTTC
CDR3 protein: CASSLVGTGGSSYEQYF

V gene: TRBV18
D gene: NA
CDR3 length: 15
J gene: TRBJ1-1
clone size: NA
CDR3 DNA: TGTGCCAGCTCACCAACGGACACAAAAGGGGCTGAAGCTTTCTTT
CDR3 protein: CASSPTDTKGAEAFF

V gene: TRBV10-3
D gene: TRBD1
CDR3 length: 14
J gene: TRBJ1-2
clone size: NA
CDR3 DNA: TGTGCCATCAGTCCTCCGGACAGGAACTATGGCTACACCTTC
CDR3 protein: CAISPPDRNYGYTF

V gene: TRBV29-1
D gene: TRBD2
CDR3 length: 19
J gene: TRBJ2-1
clone size: NA
CDR3 DNA: TGCAGCGTTGGTGGCGTAACGGGAGGGCGTAGGAGCTCCTACAATGAGCAGTTCTTC
CDR3 protein: CSVGGVTGGRRSSYNEQFF

V gene: TRBV6-2/TRBV6-3
D gene: TRBD2
CDR3 length: 20
J gene: TRBJ2-1
clone size: NA
CDR3 DNA: TGTGCCAGCAGTTTGACGTCGGGGCTAGCGGGGAGAAGTACCTACAATGAGCAGTTCTTC
CDR3 protein: CASSLTSGLAGRSTYNEQFF

V gene: TRBV5-5
D gene: TRBD1
CDR3 length: 14
J gene: TRBJ1-2
clone size: once
CDR3 DNA: TGTGCCAGCAGCTTGTACAGGGGAGACTATGGCTACACCTTC
CDR3 protein: CASSLYRGDYGYTF

V gene: TRBV5-8
D gene: TRBD1
CDR3 length: 15
J gene: TRBJ1-2
clone size: NA
CDR3 DNA: TGTGCCAGCAGCTTGACCGGGACAGAAGTATTCGGCTACACCTTC
CDR3 protein: CASSLTGTEVFGYTF

V gene: TRBV19
D gene: TRBD2
CDR3 length: 15
J gene: TRBJ2-1
clone size: NA
CDR3 DNA: TGTGCCAGCACTAGCGGGAGGGCTGGGTACAATGAGCAGTTCTTC
CDR3 protein: CASTSGRAGYNEQFF

V gene: TRBV5-1
D gene: NA
CDR3 length: 17
J gene: TRBJ2-7
clone size: NA
CDR3 DNA: TGCGCCAGCAGCTTGAAACAGGGCCTAAGCGAGGCCTACGAGCAGTACTTC
CDR3 protein: CASSLKQGLSEAYEQYF

V gene: TRBV4-1
D gene: NA
CDR3 length: 13
J gene: TRBJ2-7
clone size: NA
CDR3 DNA: TGCGCCAGCAGCGAGACACGGACCTACGAGCAGTACTTC
CDR3 protein: CASSETRTYEQYF

V gene: TRBV6-5
D gene: TRBD1
CDR3 length: 15
J gene: TRBJ2-1
clone size: NA
CDR3 DNA: TGTGCCAGCAGTTACCTACAGGGGGCTAGCCATGAGCAGTTCTTC
CDR3 protein: CASSYLQGASHEQFF

V gene: TRBV28
D gene: NA
CDR3 length: 17
J gene: TRBJ1-5
clone size: NA
CDR3 DNA: TGTGCCAGCAGTTTGATCAGGGGCCCGTATAGCAATCAGCCCCAGCATTTT
CDR3 protein: CASSLIRGPYSNQPQHF